This is a list of T cell receptor beta chains from one sample in a study of identical twins. TCRdb processed the 5' RACE reads anew with MiXCR; each CDR3 protein has one entry. The data show about 240,000 distinct CDR3 sequences, approximately 10% seen once. Source material: memory T cells sorted from blood. Receptors were obtained from a man in his fifties in good health. The CDR3 runs from the conserved cysteine through the conserved F or W. D genes are given only for firm matches. The size entry is marked missing in some rows and otherwise reads once, few, many or a size class.

d_call: -; clone_size: many; v_call: TRBV12-3/TRBV12-4; j_call: TRBJ2-1; cdr3_aa: CASSPSWHNEQFF; cdr3_nt: TGTGCCAGCAGTCCCTCGTGGCACAATGAGCAGTTCTTC
d_call: -; clone_size: -; v_call: TRBV19; j_call: TRBJ2-7; cdr3_aa: CASSTRDQIPYEQYF; cdr3_nt: TGTGCCAGTAGTACCCGGGACCAAATCCCCTACGAGCAGTACTTC
d_call: TRBD1; clone_size: few; v_call: TRBV20-1; j_call: TRBJ2-7; cdr3_aa: CSAREPATGYEQYF; cdr3_nt: TGCAGTGCTAGAGAACCTGCGACAGGGTACGAGCAGTACTTC
d_call: TRBD1; clone_size: few; v_call: TRBV12-3/TRBV12-4; j_call: TRBJ2-2; cdr3_aa: CASRPGQGYTGELFF; cdr3_nt: TGTGCCAGCAGACCGGGACAGGGGTACACCGGGGAGCTGTTTTTT
d_call: -; clone_size: many; v_call: TRBV7-8; j_call: TRBJ2-5; cdr3_aa: CASSRGRAQETQYF; cdr3_nt: TGTGCCAGCAGCCGAGGACGGGCACAAGAGACCCAGTACTTC
d_call: TRBD1; clone_size: -; v_call: TRBV12-3/TRBV12-4; j_call: TRBJ1-4; cdr3_aa: CASSRDRGATNEKLFF; cdr3_nt: TGTGCCAGCAGCAGGGACAGGGGTGCAACTAATGAAAAACTGTTTTTT
d_call: -; clone_size: few; v_call: TRBV4-3; j_call: TRBJ1-2; cdr3_aa: CASSQEYLTDYGYTF; cdr3_nt: TGCGCCAGCAGCCAAGAATATCTGACGGACTATGGCTACACCTTC
d_call: -; clone_size: -; v_call: TRBV20-1; j_call: TRBJ2-5; cdr3_aa: CSARDGRLQETQYF; cdr3_nt: TGCAGTGCTAGAGATGGACGCCTCCAAGAGACCCAGTACTTC
d_call: TRBD2; clone_size: many; v_call: TRBV28; j_call: TRBJ2-5; cdr3_aa: CASSTTSGSLETQYF; cdr3_nt: TGTGCCAGCAGTACCACTAGCGGGAGTTTAGAGACCCAGTACTTC
d_call: TRBD1; clone_size: many; v_call: TRBV28; j_call: TRBJ2-7; cdr3_aa: CATTGQGYEQYF; cdr3_nt: TGTGCCACTACAGGACAGGGATACGAGCAGTACTTC
d_call: TRBD2; clone_size: many; v_call: TRBV11-1; j_call: TRBJ2-3; cdr3_aa: CASSLGLGLAGPVEDTQYF; cdr3_nt: TGTGCCAGCAGCTTAGGGTTGGGGCTAGCGGGACCCGTAGAAGATACGCAGTATTTT
d_call: -; clone_size: many; v_call: TRBV2; j_call: TRBJ2-4; cdr3_aa: CASRGGGGVSAQYF; cdr3_nt: TGTGCCAGCAGAGGGGGAGGAGGTGTGTCGGCTCAGTACTTC
d_call: -; clone_size: many; v_call: TRBV28; j_call: TRBJ2-1; cdr3_aa: CANRVAGSNEQFF; cdr3_nt: TGTGCCAACAGGGTGGCAGGCTCAAATGAGCAGTTCTTC
d_call: TRBD1; clone_size: many; v_call: TRBV7-2; j_call: TRBJ2-5; cdr3_aa: CASSLAGTGKETQYF; cdr3_nt: TGTGCCAGCAGCTTAGCGGGGACAGGGAAAGAGACCCAGTACTTC
d_call: -; clone_size: -; v_call: TRBV6-2/TRBV6-3; j_call: TRBJ2-1; cdr3_aa: CASSWDLGQGQFF; cdr3_nt: TGTGCCAGCAGTTGGGACCTGGGCCAGGGGCAGTTCTTC
d_call: -; clone_size: -; v_call: TRBV4-1; j_call: TRBJ1-6; cdr3_aa: CASSQASGAGSPLHF; cdr3_nt: TGCGCCAGCAGCCAAGCATCGGGGGCTGGCTCACCCCTCCACTTT
d_call: -; clone_size: few; v_call: TRBV7-2; j_call: TRBJ1-1; cdr3_aa: CASSARDGGRTEAFF; cdr3_nt: TGTGCCAGCAGCGCCCGGGACGGAGGACGGACTGAAGCTTTCTTT
d_call: TRBD2; clone_size: -; v_call: TRBV20-1; j_call: TRBJ2-1; cdr3_aa: CSATPSSGRGHEQFF; cdr3_nt: TGCAGTGCTACGCCTTCTAGCGGGAGGGGCCATGAGCAGTTCTTC
d_call: -; clone_size: few; v_call: TRBV25-1; j_call: TRBJ2-1; cdr3_aa: CASRGGAWGEQFF; cdr3_nt: TGTGCCAGCAGGGGCGGAGCGTGGGGTGAGCAGTTCTTC
d_call: TRBD2; clone_size: -; v_call: TRBV5-6; j_call: TRBJ2-3; cdr3_aa: CASSSGLDTDTQYF; cdr3_nt: TGTGCCAGCAGCTCGGGACTAGACACAGATACGCAGTATTTT
d_call: TRBD2; clone_size: many; v_call: TRBV20-1; j_call: TRBJ2-1; cdr3_aa: CSASGLAGAYNEQFF; cdr3_nt: TGCAGTGCTAGTGGGCTAGCGGGAGCCTACAATGAGCAGTTCTTC
d_call: TRBD2; clone_size: many; v_call: TRBV9; j_call: TRBJ2-1; cdr3_aa: CASSVLAGSYNEQFF; cdr3_nt: TGTGCCAGCAGCGTACTAGCGGGGAGTTACAATGAGCAGTTCTTC
d_call: TRBD2; clone_size: few; v_call: TRBV12-3/TRBV12-4; j_call: TRBJ2-3; cdr3_aa: CASSPGLAAHTQYF; cdr3_nt: TGTGCCAGCAGCCCGGGACTAGCGGCACATACGCAGTATTTT
d_call: TRBD2; clone_size: few; v_call: TRBV7-2; j_call: TRBJ2-2; cdr3_aa: CASSGGGGAVGELFF; cdr3_nt: TGTGCCAGCAGTGGGGGCGGGGGGGCCGTCGGGGAGCTGTTTTTT
d_call: TRBD1; clone_size: few; v_call: TRBV12-3/TRBV12-4; j_call: TRBJ1-5; cdr3_aa: CASSFTGGNQPQHF; cdr3_nt: TGTGCCAGCAGTTTTACAGGGGGCAATCAGCCCCAGCATTTT
d_call: -; clone_size: many; v_call: TRBV7-8; j_call: TRBJ2-1; cdr3_aa: CASSLGWLAGEQFF; cdr3_nt: TGTGCCAGCAGCTTAGGTTGGCTGGCGGGGGAGCAGTTCTTC
d_call: -; clone_size: -; v_call: TRBV6-1; j_call: TRBJ1-2; cdr3_aa: CASKRVGNYGYTF; cdr3_nt: TGTGCCAGCAAAAGGGTGGGCAACTATGGCTACACCTTC
d_call: -; clone_size: -; v_call: TRBV3-1; j_call: TRBJ2-7; cdr3_aa: CASSQYYQGEQYF; cdr3_nt: TGTGCCAGCAGCCAATATTATCAGGGGGAGCAGTACTTC
d_call: TRBD2; clone_size: many; v_call: TRBV7-2; j_call: TRBJ2-7; cdr3_aa: CASSPMGGLSYEQYF; cdr3_nt: TGTGCCAGCAGCCCCATGGGAGGGCTCTCCTACGAGCAGTACTTC
d_call: TRBD1; clone_size: -; v_call: TRBV4-1; j_call: TRBJ2-7; cdr3_aa: CASSQWTGVNYEQYF; cdr3_nt: TGCGCCAGCAGCCAATGGACAGGAGTTAACTACGAGCAGTACTTC
d_call: -; clone_size: many; v_call: TRBV7-8; j_call: TRBJ2-7; cdr3_aa: CASSLAPRGYEQYF; cdr3_nt: TGTGCCAGCAGCTTAGCCCCCAGGGGCTACGAGCAGTACTTC
d_call: TRBD2; clone_size: many; v_call: TRBV20-1; j_call: TRBJ2-1; cdr3_aa: CSLRLAGPYNEQFF; cdr3_nt: TGCAGCCTCCGACTAGCGGGACCCTACAATGAGCAGTTCTTC
d_call: TRBD1; clone_size: many; v_call: TRBV10-3; j_call: TRBJ1-1; cdr3_aa: CAIRPRDRRMNTEAFF; cdr3_nt: TGTGCCATCAGACCCCGGGACAGGCGCATGAACACTGAAGCTTTCTTT
d_call: -; clone_size: -; v_call: TRBV20-1; j_call: TRBJ1-1; cdr3_aa: CSASKGAGSNTEAFF; cdr3_nt: TGCAGTGCTAGTAAAGGGGCCGGGTCGAACACTGAAGCTTTCTTT
d_call: -; clone_size: few; v_call: TRBV27; j_call: TRBJ1-5; cdr3_aa: CASSTGINQPQHF; cdr3_nt: TGTGCCAGCAGTACCGGGATCAATCAGCCCCAGCATTTT
d_call: TRBD2; clone_size: -; v_call: TRBV4-3; j_call: TRBJ2-1; cdr3_aa: CASSPELAGYNEQFF; cdr3_nt: TGCGCCAGCAGCCCCGAACTAGCGGGGTACAATGAGCAGTTCTTC
d_call: -; clone_size: many; v_call: TRBV20-1; j_call: TRBJ1-1; cdr3_aa: CSAPGTVSTEAFF; cdr3_nt: TGCAGTGCTCCCGGGACGGTGAGCACTGAAGCTTTCTTT